These T cell receptor beta chains were read from a single sample in a study of blood T cell repertoires in COVID-19. Generated by immunoSEQ multiplex PCR, the TCRdb table keeps only in-frame clones and is missing some. The sample lists 130,000 to 150,000 clones; 81% were seen once. The sequenced sample consisted of peripheral blood. These receptor sequences come from a human donor in a cohort sampled during active COVID-19. Both conserved end residues are part of each CDR3. The D gene is left open where the match is weak. Clone size appears in some rows only: once, few, many, or a class for an expanded clone.

J gene	V gene	D gene	clone size	CDR3 protein	CDR3 DNA
TRBJ2-7	TRBV5-5	TRBD2	once	CASSSTSGNYEQYF	TGTGCCAGCAGCTCTACTAGCGGAAACTACGAGCAGTACTTC
TRBJ1-3	TRBV28	-	-	CASSSPSRLGVPNTIYF	TGTGCCAGCAGTTCCCCCTCACGATTAGGGGTTCCAAACACCATATATTTT
TRBJ2-1	TRBV18	-	once	CASSPLLEYNEQFF	TGTGCCAGCTCACCATTACTAGAATACAATGAGCAGTTCTTC
TRBJ1-5	TRBV28	-	-	CASSLGGINQPQHF	TGTGCCAGCAGTTTAGGAGGAATCAATCAGCCCCAGCATTTT
TRBJ2-3	TRBV15	TRBD2	-	CATSSSGVSTDTQYF	TGTGCCACCAGCAGTAGCGGGGTTAGCACAGATACGCAGTATTTT
TRBJ1-2	TRBV4-3	-	-	CASSQDWGGHNRFTF	TGCGCCAGCAGCCAAGACTGGGGGGGACACAATCGTTTCACCTTC
TRBJ2-2	TRBV5-6	-	-	CASSLGGGANTGELFF	TGTGCCAGCAGCTTAGGAGGCGGGGCGAACACCGGGGAGCTGTTTTTT
TRBJ2-7	TRBV21-1	-	-	CASRHQETYEQYF	TGTGCCAGCAGACATCAGGAAACCTACGAGCAGTACTTC
TRBJ1-6	TRBV11-2	-	-	CASSKTGFNSPLHF	TGTGCCAGCAGTAAGACAGGTTTTAATTCACCCCTCCACTTT
TRBJ1-2	TRBV7-8	-	-	CASSLSINYGYTF	TGTGCCAGCAGCCTCAGTATCAACTATGGCTACACCTTC
TRBJ2-3	TRBV6-2/TRBV6-3	-	-	CASSLRGASLRGTDTQYF	TGTGCCAGCAGTCTTCGGGGAGCCTCTCTTCGCGGCACAGATACGCAGTATTTT
TRBJ2-7	TRBV7-9	-	once	CASSLVLYEQYF	TGTGCCAGCAGCTTAGTCTTATACGAGCAGTACTTC
TRBJ1-1	TRBV6-1	TRBD1	-	CASSEWTGAYTEAFF	TGTGCCAGCAGTGAATGGACAGGGGCCTACACTGAAGCTTTCTTT
TRBJ2-7	TRBV7-9	TRBD2	-	CASSLGPSGSSYEQYF	TGTGCCAGCAGCTTAGGGCCTAGCGGGAGCTCCTACGAGCAGTACTTC
TRBJ1-1	TRBV10-3	-	once	CAISDRVRTEAFF	TGTGCCATCAGTGACAGGGTAAGGACTGAAGCTTTCTTT
TRBJ1-3	TRBV7-2	-	-	CASSRPQGRGGNTIYF	TGTGCCAGCAGCCGCCCCCAGGGGAGAGGTGGAAACACCATATATTTT
TRBJ2-7	TRBV7-2	-	few	CASSSRGYEQYF	TGTGCCAGCAGCTCGCGGGGTTACGAGCAGTACTTC
TRBJ2-2	TRBV7-7	TRBD2	-	CASSIAREGLAGSNTGELFF	TGTGCCAGCAGCATCGCCAGGGAGGGACTAGCGGGGTCGAACACCGGGGAGCTGTTTTTT
TRBJ2-7	TRBV6-1	-	-	CASSEVYRYYEQYF	TGTGCCAGCAGTGAAGTATACAGGTACTACGAGCAGTACTTC
TRBJ1-5	TRBV27	-	-	CASSLKRAQPQHF	TGTGCCAGCAGTCTTAAGAGGGCTCAGCCCCAGCATTTT
TRBJ2-7	TRBV27	TRBD1	-	CASSFEQGAYEQYF	TGTGCCAGCAGTTTTGAACAGGGGGCTTACGAGCAGTACTTC
TRBJ2-7	TRBV10-3	TRBD2	-	CAISETSGRSEQYF	TGTGCCATCAGTGAGACTAGCGGGAGATCTGAGCAGTACTTC
TRBJ2-2	TRBV4-2	-	-	CASNSRAEDTNTGELFF	TGTGCCAGCAACTCTCGGGCAGAGGACACGAACACCGGGGAGCTGTTTTTT
TRBJ1-2	TRBV28	-	-	CASRLQQGINYGYTF	TGTGCCAGCAGGCTCCAACAGGGTATCAACTATGGCTACACCTTC
TRBJ2-3	TRBV19	TRBD2	-	CASSFGGRAGTDTQYF	TGTGCCAGTAGTTTTGGCGGGAGGGCTGGCACAGATACGCAGTATTTT
TRBJ1-1	TRBV29-1	TRBD1	-	CSVEVTRGHTEAFF	TGCAGCGTTGAGGTAACCAGGGGGCATACTGAAGCTTTCTTT
TRBJ2-7	TRBV11-2	TRBD2	-	CASSLDLASGSHEQYF	TGTGCCAGCAGCTTAGATCTTGCTAGCGGGAGCCACGAGCAGTACTTC
TRBJ1-2	TRBV5-5	-	few	CASSLTAVDGYTF	TGTGCCAGCAGCTTGACTGCGGTGGATGGCTACACCTTC
TRBJ2-5	TRBV20-1	TRBD2	-	CSASLRREGQETQYF	TGCAGTGCTAGTCTCCGGCGGGAGGGCCAAGAGACCCAGTACTTC
TRBJ2-7	TRBV5-4	TRBD2	-	CASSLAGLAGGPGYEQYF	TGTGCCAGCAGCTTGGCCGGGCTAGCGGGAGGGCCGGGGTACGAGCAGTACTTC
TRBJ2-7	TRBV13	TRBD2	-	CASSLRGAGVDYEQYF	TGTGCCAGCAGCCTCAGGGGAGCGGGAGTAGACTACGAGCAGTACTTC
TRBJ2-3	TRBV20-1	-	-	CSASRGIGTDTQYF	TGCAGTGCTAGTAGAGGGATTGGCACAGATACGCAGTATTTT
TRBJ1-2	TRBV9	-	-	CASSVAPPIQGMGGYTF	TGTGCCAGCAGCGTAGCTCCACCGATACAGGGAATGGGTGGCTACACCTTC
TRBJ2-7	TRBV5-6	TRBD1	-	CASSGLGQESYEQYF	TGTGCCAGCAGCGGATTGGGACAGGAGAGCTACGAGCAGTACTTC
TRBJ1-5	TRBV11-2	-	-	CASSLGSGYNQPQHF	TGTGCCAGCAGCTTAGGATCAGGATACAATCAGCCCCAGCATTTT
TRBJ2-7	TRBV18	TRBD1	-	CASSPGQGFLHEQYF	TGTGCCAGCTCACCGGGACAGGGGTTTTTGCACGAGCAGTACTTC
TRBJ2-7	TRBV5-1	-	-	CASSLGGVRDEQYF	TGCGCCAGCAGCTTGGGGGGGGTGCGGGACGAGCAGTACTTC
TRBJ1-1	TRBV6-5	TRBD1	-	CASSSRGRGQLYAFF	TGTGCCAGCAGTTCGCGGGGCAGGGGGCAACTTTATGCTTTCTTT
TRBJ1-4	TRBV4-3	TRBD1	-	CASSQESTGGEKLFF	TGCGCCAGCAGCCAAGAAAGCACAGGGGGGGAAAAACTGTTTTTT
TRBJ2-7	TRBV27	TRBD2	once	CASSYSGRANKQYF	TGTGCCAGCAGTTATAGCGGGAGGGCCAATAAGCAGTACTTC
TRBJ1-2	TRBV18	-	few	CASSPEGQGSGYTF	TGTGCCAGCTCACCCGAGGGTCAGGGGAGTGGCTACACCTTC
TRBJ2-3	TRBV7-3	-	-	CASSLVAASTDTQYF	TGTGCCAGCAGCTTAGTAGCGGCTAGCACAGATACGCAGTATTTT
TRBJ2-3	TRBV6-2/TRBV6-3	-	-	CASTPRLTSTDTQYF	TGTGCCAGCACCCCACGTCTAACTAGCACAGATACGCAGTATTTT
TRBJ1-5	TRBV20-1	-	once	CSASQGGFSNQPQHF	TGCAGTGCTAGTCAAGGGGGATTTAGCAATCAGCCCCAGCATTTT
TRBJ1-1	TRBV28	-	-	CASSLPGGTNTEAFF	TGTGCCAGCAGTTTACCGGGAGGAACCAACACTGAAGCTTTCTTT
TRBJ2-7	TRBV15	TRBD2	-	CATSRERASGYAYEQYF	TGTGCCACCAGCAGAGAGAGGGCTAGCGGGTATGCCTACGAGCAGTACTTC
TRBJ1-3	TRBV27	TRBD1	-	CASSLFRGSGNTIYF	TGTGCCAGCAGTTTATTCAGGGGGTCTGGAAACACCATATATTTT
TRBJ2-7	TRBV6-4	TRBD1	-	CASSDPDRDSYEQYF	TGTGCCAGCAGTGACCCGGACAGGGACTCCTACGAGCAGTACTTC
TRBJ2-5	TRBV5-6	TRBD2	-	CASSGLSGGETQYF	TGTGCCAGCAGCGGACTTTCGGGAGGGGAGACCCAGTACTTC
TRBJ2-7	TRBV7-9	-	few	CASSPPGGLAYEQYF	TGTGCCAGCAGTCCCCCCGGGGGGCTGGCCTACGAGCAGTACTTC
TRBJ2-7	TRBV7-2	-	-	CASSLSAGPSSYEQYF	TGTGCCAGCAGCTTATCTGCGGGGCCCTCCTCCTACGAGCAGTACTTC
TRBJ1-1	TRBV7-2	-	-	CASSLRQDKAEAFF	TGTGCCAGCAGCTTAAGACAGGACAAGGCTGAAGCTTTCTTT